This is a list of T cell receptor beta chains from one sample in a study of blood T cell repertoires in COVID-19. Using immunoSEQ multiplex PCR, the repertoire was profiled, and TCRdb retains in-frame clones only, with some absent. Of 110,000 or so clones listed, about 85% are singletons. The specimen sequenced was peripheral blood. The receptors come from a woman aged 60-70 years with COVID-19, enrolled during active disease. Each CDR3 is given with its conserved first and last residue. D genes are given only for firm matches. Where a row states a size, it is once, few, many or the class of an expanded clone; other rows omit it.

cdr3_nt cdr3_aa d_call clone_size j_call v_call
TGTGCCAGCAGAACAGACCATAGCGGGGGGGCGCAGTTCTTC CASRTDHSGGAQFF TRBD2 NA TRBJ2-1 TRBV7-2
TGTGCCAGCAGTCGACCCCCTCAGGGCTTCTCCGGGGAGCTGTTTTTT CASSRPPQGFSGELFF NA once TRBJ2-2 TRBV6-6
TGTGCCAGCGATGGGAGGGGCACCTACGAGCAGTACTTC CASDGRGTYEQYF TRBD2 once TRBJ2-7 TRBV2
TGTGCCAGCAGTTTGGGCAGGGATGGCTACACCTTC CASSLGRDGYTF NA NA TRBJ1-2 TRBV12-3/TRBV12-4
TGTGCCAGCAGCTTAGTCGCCGGGGAACGAAACTATGGCTACACCTTC CASSLVAGERNYGYTF NA few TRBJ1-2 TRBV7-8
TGTGCCAGCAGCCAACAGGGTTGGGGGACCCAGTACTTC CASSQQGWGTQYF NA NA TRBJ2-5 TRBV7-9
TGCGCCAGCAGCTCCCCCGAACTAGCGGGGACAGATACGCAGTATTTT CASSSPELAGTDTQYF TRBD2 few TRBJ2-3 TRBV5-1
TGCGCCAGCGTGAAGACAGGGGTGGAGAACACCGGGGAGCTGTTTTTT CASVKTGVENTGELFF TRBD1 NA TRBJ2-2 TRBV5-1
TGTGCCAGCAGTCAACAGGACAGAAATCAGCCCCAGCATTTT CASSQQDRNQPQHF NA NA TRBJ1-5 TRBV4-2
TGCAGCGTTGAGATACAGGGGAAGGGGTACAATGAGCAGTTCTTC CSVEIQGKGYNEQFF TRBD1 NA TRBJ2-1 TRBV29-1
TGTGCCAGCAGCGTATCTTCTAGCGGGGTGAACACAGATACGCAGTATTTT CASSVSSSGVNTDTQYF TRBD2 NA TRBJ2-3 TRBV9
TGTGCCAGCAGCTTGGGCACTAGCGGGGGCAATGAGCAGTTCTTC CASSLGTSGGNEQFF TRBD2 NA TRBJ2-1 TRBV11-2
TGTGCCAGCAGCGTAGGACAGGGGAGTTATGGCTACACCTTC CASSVGQGSYGYTF TRBD1 NA TRBJ1-2 TRBV9
TGTGCCAGCAGCGCAGGTACAGGGGCCGAGCAGTACTTC CASSAGTGAEQYF TRBD1 few TRBJ2-7 TRBV9